This T cell receptor (beta chain) was captured by sequencing in a study of PD-1 blockade in classical Hodgkin lymphoma. Study-wide context: Patients were administered nivolumab (3 mg/kg intravenously) every 2 weeks. Overall study results and limits: Newly diagnosed patients reportedly had lower baseline TCR diversity than healthy donors.

CDR3 length: 14 residues. Germline lookup yields CDR1 LGHNA and CDR2 YNFKEQ. The germline V and J ends were trimmed by 3 bases and 4 bases, with 10 bases remaining between them. The time point is: cycle 4 day 1 (C4D1), after 5 to 7 weeks of nivolumab. Autologous stem cell transplantation was followed by relapse in every patient, and brentuximab vedotin exposure varied. Profiling relied on immunoSEQ multiplex PCR, and the TCRdb table lists in-frame clones only, not all of them. Of over 60,000 clones listed, around nine tenths were seen once; the top ten hold 6.5% to 9.5%. A note on this clone: The antigen remains undetermined.

This TCR derives from a human donor with classical Hodgkin lymphoma. This chain connects TRBV4-2 to TRBJ2-1, with D possibly matching TRBD2 (6 bases). The sample in question was peripheral blood mononuclear cells (PBMCs), obtained before the fourth cycle of nivolumab. The CDR3 DNA follows: TGTGCCAGCAGCCAGGGGGACTCTTACAATGAGCAGTTCTTC. Its translation is CASSQGDSYNEQFF.